These 13 T cell receptor beta chains came from one sample sequenced in a study of Ad26.COV2.S vaccination and SARS-CoV-2 variants. Sequencing used immunoSEQ multiplex PCR; TCRdb keeps in-frame clones, though not all of them. Altogether 350,000 to 450,000 clones are present, around 91% being singletons, with the ten largest covering 1.5% to 2%. Treatment indicated: some 20 received Ad26.COV2.S at low or high dose, single or two shots; about five received placebo; per-sample allocation not given. Collection of samples fell on day 63 after the first vaccine or placebo injection. The sequencing used peripheral blood, collected in a trial of Ad26.COV2.S vaccine versus placebo. The receptors shown here come from a person between 18 and 65 years old who received the Ad26.COV2.S COVID-19 vaccine or a placebo.

The chain carries TRBV7-9 and TRBJ2-2; TRBD2 agrees at 8 bases. The CDR3 is made up of 16 amino acids. V shed 9 bases and J 0 bases; nucleotides not matched to a gene: 9. Looked up from germline, CDR1 is SEHNR and CDR2 is FQNEAQ (reference sequence). The CDR3 sequence: CARGAGANANTGELFF. DNA for the CDR3: TGTGCCAGAGGAGCGGGAGCTAACGCGAACACCGGGGAGCTGTTTTTT. The full variable domain, completed using reference TRBV7-9 and TRBJ2-2, is DTGVSQNPRHKITKRGQNVTFRCDPISEHNRLYWYRQTLGQGPEFLTYFQNEAQLEKSRLLSDRFSAERPKGSFSTLEIQRTEQGDSAMYLCARGAGANANTGELFFGEGSRLTVL.

In DNA, the CDR3 is TGTGCCAGCAGTGAAGCGCGGGGGCTATCCCCGTCTAACTATGGCTACACCTTC. Its translation is CASSEARGLSPSNYGYTF. The V and J genes are TRBV6-1 and TRBJ1-2, with a tentative D call TRBD1 (6 bases). Germline CDR1 reads MNHNS; CDR2 reads SASEGT. V was shortened by 0 bases and J by 0 bases, with 17 bases between the two germline ends. The CDR3 runs to 18 residues.

This chain connects TRBV7-2 to TRBJ1-1; 9 nucleotides line up with TRBD1. With V trimmed by 7 bases and J by 0 bases, 9 bases remained unmatched. The CDR3 extends over 16 amino acids. Germline assignment: CDR1 SGHTA and CDR2 FQGNSA. The CDR3 region has the DNA TGTGCCAGCACCCGAAGGACAGGGGATGTGAACACTGAAGCTTTCTTT. Encoded protein: CASTRRTGDVNTEAFF.

This clone was seen once. The V gene is TRBV6-5, the J gene TRBJ2-3, with TRBD2 matching over 14 bases. The CDR3 covers 14 residues. J gave up 6 bases and V 9 bases, and 5 bases lay outside the gene matches. From germline, CDR1 is MNHEY and CDR2 SVGAGI. Here the CDR3 reads CASGLAGGRDTQYF. The CDR3 DNA reads TGTGCCAGTGGACTAGCGGGAGGCCGGGATACGCAGTATTTT.

J is TRBJ1-1 and V is TRBV12-3 or TRBV12-4, with TRBD1 matching 7 bases. This CDR3 contains 12 residues. V dropped 10 bases and J dropped 6; count of bases not matched to a gene: 8. The CDR3: CAIRGGLAEAFF. The CDR3 bases are TGTGCCATCAGGGGGGGCCTTGCTGAAGCTTTCTTT.

This clone was seen only a few times. The V and J genes are TRBV6-5 and TRBJ2-7; TRBD2 matches at 9 bases. This CDR3 contains 15 residues. Germline trimming cut 6 bases from V and 4 bases from J; bases unmatched to any gene: 10. CDR1 is MNHEY, CDR2 SVGAGI, per germline. The CDR3 region has the DNA TGTGCCAGCAGAATAACTCCGACTAGCGGATACGAGCAGTACTTC. Protein product: CASRITPTSGYEQYF.

This chain joins TRBV15 and TRBJ1-5; no firm D call. Trimming cost V 1 base and J 4 bases, with 14 bases left between them. Germline CDR1 reads LNHNV; CDR2 reads YYDKDF (reference sequence). The CDR3 contains 16 residues. CDR3 nucleotides: TGTGCCACCAGCAGAGGGGTTCGGTATAGTAATCAGCCCCAGCATTTT. It encodes CATSRGVRYSNQPQHF.

This clone was detected only once. The chain uses TRBV11-3 and TRBJ2-3, with 14 nucleotides matching TRBD2. This CDR3 has 17 amino acids. Losses at the gene ends were 1 base for V and 6 bases for J; bases not matched to a gene: 6. Germline loops: CDR1 SGHNT, CDR2 YENEEA. The CDR3 DNA is TGTGCCAGCAGCTTAGCCCGACTAGCGGGAGGGAAGGATACGCAGTATTTT. Translating gives CASSLARLAGGKDTQYF.

V usage is TRBV19 and J usage is TRBJ2-1; D remains ambiguous. Trimming removed 2 bases at V and 7 bases at J, with 9 bases between. CDR1 is LNHDA and CDR2 is SQIVND in the germline V gene (reference sequence). This CDR3 contains 13 residues. The CDR3 sequence: CASSISYFNEQFF. Written as DNA, the CDR3 is TGTGCCAGTAGTATAAGCTACTTTAATGAGCAGTTCTTC.

This chain uses TRBV29-1 with TRBJ2-3; perhaps D is TRBD1 or TRBD2 (5 bases each). The CDR3 is made up of 15 amino acids. V was trimmed by 4 bases and J by 1 base, leaving 15 bases between them. Germline values: CDR1 SQVTM, CDR2 ANQGSEA. The CDR3: CSVAGGRGGTDTQYF. DNA of the CDR3: TGCAGCGTTGCGGGCGGGCGAGGGGGCACAGATACGCAGTATTTT.

The V gene is TRBV6-5, the J gene TRBJ1-2, with TRBD1 identical over 12 bases. The length of the CDR3 is 13 residues. Germline CDR1 MNHEY, CDR2 SVGAGI. The junction had 5 bases not matched to a gene; V was cut back by 7 bases and J by 8 bases. CDR3 residues: CASTRDRGRGYTF. The CDR3 coding sequence is TGTGCCAGCACTCGGGACAGGGGGCGCGGCTACACCTTC.

The rearrangement uses TRBV4-2 and TRBJ2-1, with 12 bases lining up with TRBD2. The CDR3 totals 19 residues. The germline V gene has CDR1 LGHNA and CDR2 YNFKEQ. The ends lost 3 bases at V and 10 bases at J; junction bases unmatched: 19. This CDR3 reads CASSQGTSGPSSGWGEQFF. CDR3 nucleotides: TGTGCCAGCAGCCAGGGGACTAGCGGGCCCTCATCAGGGTGGGGGGAGCAGTTCTTC.

The V and J genes are TRBV10-1 and TRBJ2-5, with 10 bases matching TRBD2. The CDR3 is made up of 17 amino acids. Germline-derived CDR1 and CDR2 are WNHNN and SYGVQD (reference sequence). V was clipped by 7 bases and J by 1 base; unmatched bases: 12. The CDR3 here is CASKREGQEGLQETQYF. Written as DNA, the CDR3 is TGCGCCAGCAAGCGGGAGGGCCAAGAAGGCCTCCAAGAGACCCAGTACTTC.